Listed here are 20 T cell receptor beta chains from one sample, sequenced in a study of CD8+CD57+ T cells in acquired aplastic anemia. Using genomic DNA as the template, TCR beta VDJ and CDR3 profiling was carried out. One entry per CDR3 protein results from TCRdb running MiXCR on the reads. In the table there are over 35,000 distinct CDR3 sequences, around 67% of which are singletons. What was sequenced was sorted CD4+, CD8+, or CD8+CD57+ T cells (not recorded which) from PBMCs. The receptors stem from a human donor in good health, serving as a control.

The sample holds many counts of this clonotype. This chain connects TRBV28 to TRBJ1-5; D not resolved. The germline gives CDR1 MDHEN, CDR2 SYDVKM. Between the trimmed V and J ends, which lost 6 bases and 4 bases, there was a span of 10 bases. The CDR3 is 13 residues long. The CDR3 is CASSLLTNQPQHF. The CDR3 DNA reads TGTGCCAGCAGCCTGCTAACGAATCAGCCCCAGCATTTT.

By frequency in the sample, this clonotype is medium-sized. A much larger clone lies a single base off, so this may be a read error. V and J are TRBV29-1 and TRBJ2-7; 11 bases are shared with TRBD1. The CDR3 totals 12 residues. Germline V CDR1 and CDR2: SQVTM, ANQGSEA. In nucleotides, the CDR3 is TGCAGCGTCCAGACCGGGACAGGGGGGAGAGACTTC. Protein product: CSVQTGTGGRDF.

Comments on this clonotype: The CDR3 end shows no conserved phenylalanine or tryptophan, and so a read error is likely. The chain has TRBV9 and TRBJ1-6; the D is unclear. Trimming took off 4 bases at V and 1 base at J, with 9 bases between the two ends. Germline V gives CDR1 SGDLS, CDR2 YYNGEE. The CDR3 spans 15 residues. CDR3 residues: CASSSQCSYNSPLHS. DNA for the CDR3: TGTGCCAGCAGCTCACAGTGTTCCTATAATTCACCCCTCCACTCT.

The CDR3 loop reads CSVAGRMNTEAFF. CDR3 in DNA: TGCAGCGTTGCAGGTAGAATGAACACTGAAGCTTTCTTT. The chain has TRBV29-1 and TRBJ1-1, with D uncertain. The germline V gene encodes CDR1 SQVTM and CDR2 ANQGSEA. This CDR3 region has 13 residues. The germline V and J ends were trimmed by 4 bases and 0 bases, with 9 bases remaining between them. Together with reference TRBV29-1 and TRBJ1-1, the CDR3 gives the full variable domain: SAVISQKPSRDICQRGTSLTIQCQVDSQVTMMFWYRQQPGQSLTLIATANQGSEATYESGFVIDKFPISRPNLTFSTLTVSNMSPEDSSIYLCSVAGRMNTEAFFGQGTRLTVV.

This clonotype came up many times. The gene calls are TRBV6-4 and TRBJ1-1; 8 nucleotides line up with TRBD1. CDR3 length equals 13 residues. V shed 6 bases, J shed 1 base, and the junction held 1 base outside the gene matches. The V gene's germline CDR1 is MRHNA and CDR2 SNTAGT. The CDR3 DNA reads TGTGCCAGCAGGGACAGGGAGAACACTGAAGCTTTCTTT. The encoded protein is CASRDRENTEAFF.

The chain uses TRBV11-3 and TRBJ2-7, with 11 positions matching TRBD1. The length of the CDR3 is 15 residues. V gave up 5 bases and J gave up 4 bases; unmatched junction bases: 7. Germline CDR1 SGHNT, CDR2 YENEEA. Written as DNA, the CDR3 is TGTGCCAGCAGCGCCGGGACAGGGGGTGGGTACGAGCAGTACTTC. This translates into CASSAGTGGGYEQYF.

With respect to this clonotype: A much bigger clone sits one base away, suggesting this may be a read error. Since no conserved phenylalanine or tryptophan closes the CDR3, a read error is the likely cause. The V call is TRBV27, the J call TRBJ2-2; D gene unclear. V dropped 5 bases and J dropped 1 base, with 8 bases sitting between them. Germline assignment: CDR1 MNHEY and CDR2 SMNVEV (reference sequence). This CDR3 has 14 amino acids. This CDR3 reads CASSRVWNTGELFL. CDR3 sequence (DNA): TGTGCCAGCAGTCGGGTGTGGAACACCGGGGAGCTGTTTCTT.

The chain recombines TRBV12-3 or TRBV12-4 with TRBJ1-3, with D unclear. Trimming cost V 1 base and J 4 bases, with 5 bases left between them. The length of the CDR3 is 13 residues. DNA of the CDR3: TGTGCCAGCAGTTTAGGGCGGGGAAACACCATATATTTT. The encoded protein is CASSLGRGNTIYF.

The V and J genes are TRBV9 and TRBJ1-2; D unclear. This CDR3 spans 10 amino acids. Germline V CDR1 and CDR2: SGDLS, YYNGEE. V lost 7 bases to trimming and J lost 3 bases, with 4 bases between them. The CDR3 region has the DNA TGTGCCAGCGGCGACTATGGCTACACCTTC. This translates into CASGDYGYTF.

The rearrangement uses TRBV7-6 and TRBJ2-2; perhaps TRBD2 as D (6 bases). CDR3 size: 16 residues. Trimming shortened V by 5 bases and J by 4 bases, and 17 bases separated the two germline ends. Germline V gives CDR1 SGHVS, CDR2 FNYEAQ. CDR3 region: CASSPRPGVGTGELFF. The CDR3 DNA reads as TGTGCCAGCAGCCCCAGACCGGGGGTAGGCACCGGGGAGCTGTTTTTT.

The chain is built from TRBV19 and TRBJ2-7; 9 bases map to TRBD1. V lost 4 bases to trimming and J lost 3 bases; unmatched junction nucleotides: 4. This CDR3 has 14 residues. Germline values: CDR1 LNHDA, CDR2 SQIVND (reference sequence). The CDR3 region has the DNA TGTGCCAGTAGTAGTCCGACAGGGGGCTACGAGCAGTACTTC. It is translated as CASSSPTGGYEQYF.

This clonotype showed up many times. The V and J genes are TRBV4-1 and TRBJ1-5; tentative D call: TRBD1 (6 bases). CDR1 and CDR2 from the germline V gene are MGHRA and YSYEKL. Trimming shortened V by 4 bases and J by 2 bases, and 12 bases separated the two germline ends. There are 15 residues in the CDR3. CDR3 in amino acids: CASSPRDIGNQPQHF. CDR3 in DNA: TGCGCCAGCAGCCCCCGGGACATAGGCAATCAGCCCCAGCATTTT.

CDR3 amino acids: CASSLPGGSNEKLFF. In DNA, the CDR3 is TGTGCCAGCTCACTTCCAGGAGGTTCTAATGAAAAACTGTTTTTT. The chain employs TRBV18 and TRBJ1-4, with D unclear. V dropped 4 bases and J dropped 3 bases, with 12 bases sitting between them. Germline CDR1 reads KGHSH; CDR2 reads LQKENI. The CDR3 has 15 amino acids.

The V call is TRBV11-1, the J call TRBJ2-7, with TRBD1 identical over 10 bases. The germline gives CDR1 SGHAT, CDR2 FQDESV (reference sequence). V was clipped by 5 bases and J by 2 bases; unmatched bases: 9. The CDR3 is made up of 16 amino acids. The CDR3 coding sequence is TGTGCCAGCAGCCGAACCGGGACAGGGGCTGCCTACGAGCAGTACTTC. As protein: CASSRTGTGAAYEQYF.

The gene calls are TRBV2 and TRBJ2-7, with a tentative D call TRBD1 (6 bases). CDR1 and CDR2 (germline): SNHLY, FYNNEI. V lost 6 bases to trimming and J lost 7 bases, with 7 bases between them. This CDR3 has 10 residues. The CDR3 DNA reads TGTGCCAGCAGCGGACAGGAGCAGTACTTC. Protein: CASSGQEQYF. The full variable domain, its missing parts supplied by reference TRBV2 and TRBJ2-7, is EPEVTQTPSHQVTQMGQEVILRCVPISNHLYFYWYRQILGQKVEFLVSFYNNEISEKSEIFDDQFSVERPDGSNFTLKIRSTKLEDSAMYFCASSGQEQYFGPGTRLTVT.

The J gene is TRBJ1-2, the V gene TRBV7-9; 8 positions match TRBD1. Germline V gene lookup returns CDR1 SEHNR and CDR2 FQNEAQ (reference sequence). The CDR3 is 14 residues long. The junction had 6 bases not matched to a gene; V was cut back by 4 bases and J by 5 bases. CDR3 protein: CASSYDRGHYGYTF. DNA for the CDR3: TGTGCCAGCAGCTATGACAGGGGTCATTATGGCTACACCTTC.

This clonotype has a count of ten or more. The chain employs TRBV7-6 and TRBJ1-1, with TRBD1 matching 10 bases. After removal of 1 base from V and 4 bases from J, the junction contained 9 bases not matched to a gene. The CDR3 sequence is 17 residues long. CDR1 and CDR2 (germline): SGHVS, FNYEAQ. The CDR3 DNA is TGTGCCAGCAGCTTAGAGGGGACAGGGGACTGGGGCACTGAAGCTTTCTTT. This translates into CASSLEGTGDWGTEAFF.

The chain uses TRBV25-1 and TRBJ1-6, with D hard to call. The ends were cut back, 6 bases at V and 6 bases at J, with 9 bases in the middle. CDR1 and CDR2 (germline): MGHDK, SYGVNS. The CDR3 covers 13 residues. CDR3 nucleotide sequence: TGTGCCAGCAGCGTCCGCAGTAATTCACCCCTCCACTTT. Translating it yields CASSVRSNSPLHF.

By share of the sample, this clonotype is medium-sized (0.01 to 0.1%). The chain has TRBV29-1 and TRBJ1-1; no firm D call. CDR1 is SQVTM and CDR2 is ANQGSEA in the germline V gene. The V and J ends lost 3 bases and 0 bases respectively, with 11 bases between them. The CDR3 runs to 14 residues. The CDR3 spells CSVDVMAMNTEAFF. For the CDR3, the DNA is TGCAGCGTTGATGTTATGGCCATGAACACTGAAGCTTTCTTT.

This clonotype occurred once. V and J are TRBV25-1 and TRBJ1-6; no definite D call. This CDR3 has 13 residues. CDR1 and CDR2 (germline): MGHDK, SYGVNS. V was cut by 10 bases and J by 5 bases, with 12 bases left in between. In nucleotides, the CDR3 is TGTGCCACCCGGAGAGGAGATAATTCACCCCTCCACTTT. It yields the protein CATRRGDNSPLHF.